This TCR beta chain was observed in a study of T cell repertoires in ileal Crohn's disease. For the study at large: About half of patients got postoperative therapy: some 11 thiopurines, over 15 anti-TNF.

Points from the study as a whole: Clonality above 26.8% at surgery always came with endoscopic recurrence. Sorted CD8 T cells held more high-frequency clones than CD4.

About this clone: Its matching antigen is unknown.

Generated by immunoSEQ multiplex PCR, the TCRdb table keeps only in-frame clones and is missing some. The table lists about 5,000 clones, approximately 78% of them singletons, with 6.1% in the top ten. The CDR3 contains 14 residues. The V segment lost 9 bases and the J segment 5 bases; nucleotides outside the gene matches: 9. CDR1 is MGHDK and CDR2 is SYGVNS in the germline V gene. The sequence was obtained from an adult with Crohn's disease. Sequencing was carried out using ileal tissue. The chain links TRBV25-1 to TRBJ1-5; 8 bases align to TRBD1. The CDR3 sequence: CASRQGSYHQPQHF. The CDR3 region has the DNA TGTGCCAGTCGACAGGGGTCCTATCATCAGCCCCAGCATTTT.